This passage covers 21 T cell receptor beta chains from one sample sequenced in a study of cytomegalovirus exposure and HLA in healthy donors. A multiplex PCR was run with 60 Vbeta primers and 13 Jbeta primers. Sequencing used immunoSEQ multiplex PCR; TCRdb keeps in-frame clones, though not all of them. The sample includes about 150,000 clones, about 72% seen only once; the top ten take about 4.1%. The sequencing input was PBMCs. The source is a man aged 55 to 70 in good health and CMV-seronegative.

CDR3 in DNA: TGTGCCAGCAGCGTAGACAGCGACAGGGGGGGGGAGACCCAGTACTTC. It encodes CASSVDSDRGGETQYF. The chain links TRBV9 to TRBJ2-5, with 9 bases fitting TRBD1. Trimming at V came to 0 bases and at J to 5 bases, leaving 8 bases not matched to a gene. This CDR3 is built from 16 residues. Germline values: CDR1 SGDLS, CDR2 YYNGEE.

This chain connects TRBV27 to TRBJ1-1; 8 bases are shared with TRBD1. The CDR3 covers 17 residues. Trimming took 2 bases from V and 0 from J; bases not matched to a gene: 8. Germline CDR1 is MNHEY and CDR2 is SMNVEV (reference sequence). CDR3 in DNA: TGTGCCAGCAGTTTAATTACAGGGGGGGATATGAACACTGAAGCTTTCTTT. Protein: CASSLITGGDMNTEAFF.

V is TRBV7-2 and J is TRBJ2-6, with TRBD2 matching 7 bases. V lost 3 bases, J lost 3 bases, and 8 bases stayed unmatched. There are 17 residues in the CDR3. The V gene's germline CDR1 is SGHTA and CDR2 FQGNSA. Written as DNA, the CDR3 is TGTGCCAGCAGCTTCAGGTTTGCGGGAGATGGGGCCAACGTCCTGACTTTC. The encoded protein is CASSFRFAGDGANVLTF.

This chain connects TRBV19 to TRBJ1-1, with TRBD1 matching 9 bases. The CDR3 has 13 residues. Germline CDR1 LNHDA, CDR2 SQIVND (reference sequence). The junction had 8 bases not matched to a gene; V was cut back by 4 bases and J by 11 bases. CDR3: CASSTTGGVLAFF. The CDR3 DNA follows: TGTGCCAGTAGTACCACAGGGGGCGTACTGGCTTTCTTT.

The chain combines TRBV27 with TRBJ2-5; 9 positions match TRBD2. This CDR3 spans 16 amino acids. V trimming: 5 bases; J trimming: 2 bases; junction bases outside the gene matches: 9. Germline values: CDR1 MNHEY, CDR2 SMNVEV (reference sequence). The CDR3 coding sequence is TGTGCCAGCAGTCCGACCGCGGGAGGGATGCAAGAGACCCAGTACTTC. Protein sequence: CASSPTAGGMQETQYF.

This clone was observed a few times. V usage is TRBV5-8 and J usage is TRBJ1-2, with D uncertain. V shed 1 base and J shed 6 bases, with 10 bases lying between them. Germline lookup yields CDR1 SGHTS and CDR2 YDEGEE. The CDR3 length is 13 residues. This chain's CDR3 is CASSLFRTDGYTF. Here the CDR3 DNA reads TGTGCCAGCAGCTTGTTCAGGACTGATGGCTACACCTTC.

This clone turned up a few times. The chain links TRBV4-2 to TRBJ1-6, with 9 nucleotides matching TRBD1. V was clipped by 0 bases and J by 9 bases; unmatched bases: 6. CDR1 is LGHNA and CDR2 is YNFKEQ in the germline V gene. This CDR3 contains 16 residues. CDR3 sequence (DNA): TGTGCCAGCAGCCAAGACCCCGGGACAGGGAGTTCACCCCTCCACTTT. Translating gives CASSQDPGTGSSPLHF.

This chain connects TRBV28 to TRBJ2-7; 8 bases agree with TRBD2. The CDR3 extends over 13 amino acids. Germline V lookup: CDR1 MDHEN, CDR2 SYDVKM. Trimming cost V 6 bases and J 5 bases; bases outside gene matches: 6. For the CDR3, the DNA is TGTGCCAGCAGGAGCGGGAGTCCCGACGAGCAGTACTTC. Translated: CASRSGSPDEQYF.

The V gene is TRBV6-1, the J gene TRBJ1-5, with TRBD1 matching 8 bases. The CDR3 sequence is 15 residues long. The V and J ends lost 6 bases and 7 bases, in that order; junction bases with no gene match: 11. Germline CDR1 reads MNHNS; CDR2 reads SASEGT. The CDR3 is CASRPGGLGIQPQHF. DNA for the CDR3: TGTGCCAGCAGGCCAGGGGGCTTAGGGATCCAGCCCCAGCATTTT.

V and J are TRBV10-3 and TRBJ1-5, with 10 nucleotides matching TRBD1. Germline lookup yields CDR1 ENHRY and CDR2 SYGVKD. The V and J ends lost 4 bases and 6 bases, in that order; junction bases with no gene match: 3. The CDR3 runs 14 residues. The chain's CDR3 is CAISGDRGSQPQHF. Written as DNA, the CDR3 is TGTGCCATCAGTGGGGACAGGGGAAGTCAGCCCCAGCATTTT.

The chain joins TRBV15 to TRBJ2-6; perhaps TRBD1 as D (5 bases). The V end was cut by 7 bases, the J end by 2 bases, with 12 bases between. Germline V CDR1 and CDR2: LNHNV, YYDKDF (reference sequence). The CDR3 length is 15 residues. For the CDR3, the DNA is TGTGCCACCACGCAGGGAACTACTGGGGCCAACGTCCTGACTTTC. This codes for CATTQGTTGANVLTF.

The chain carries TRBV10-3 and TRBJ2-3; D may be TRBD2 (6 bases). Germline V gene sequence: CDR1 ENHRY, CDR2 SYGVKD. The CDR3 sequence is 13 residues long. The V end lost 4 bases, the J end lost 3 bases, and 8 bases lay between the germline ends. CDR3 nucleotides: TGTGCCATCAGTGTTGGAGGGACAGATACGCAGTATTTT. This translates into CAISVGGTDTQYF.

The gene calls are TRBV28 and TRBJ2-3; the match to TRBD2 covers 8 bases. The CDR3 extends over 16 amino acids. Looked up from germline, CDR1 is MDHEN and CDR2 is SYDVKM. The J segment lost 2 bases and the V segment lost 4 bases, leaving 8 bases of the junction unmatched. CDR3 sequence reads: CASSSQIAGNTDTQYF. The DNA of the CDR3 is TGTGCCAGCAGTTCCCAGATAGCGGGGAACACAGATACGCAGTATTTT.

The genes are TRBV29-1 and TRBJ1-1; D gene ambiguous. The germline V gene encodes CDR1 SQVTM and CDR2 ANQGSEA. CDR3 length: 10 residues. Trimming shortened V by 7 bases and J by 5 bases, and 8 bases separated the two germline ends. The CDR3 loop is CSARETEAFF. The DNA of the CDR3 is TGCAGCGCTCGGGAGACTGAAGCTTTCTTT.

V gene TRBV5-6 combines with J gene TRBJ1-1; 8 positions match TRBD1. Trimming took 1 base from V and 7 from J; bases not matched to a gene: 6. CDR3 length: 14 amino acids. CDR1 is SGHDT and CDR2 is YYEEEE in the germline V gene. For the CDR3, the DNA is TGTGCCAGCAGCTTGAGGGCAGGGACAGGTGAAGCTTTCTTT. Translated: CASSLRAGTGEAFF.

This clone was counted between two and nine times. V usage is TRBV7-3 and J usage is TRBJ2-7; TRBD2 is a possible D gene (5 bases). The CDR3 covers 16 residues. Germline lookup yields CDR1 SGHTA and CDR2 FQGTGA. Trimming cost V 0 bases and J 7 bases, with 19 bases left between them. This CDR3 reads CASSLTTPKGQREQYF. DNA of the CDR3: TGTGCCAGCAGCTTAACAACCCCAAAGGGCCAGCGGGAGCAGTACTTC.

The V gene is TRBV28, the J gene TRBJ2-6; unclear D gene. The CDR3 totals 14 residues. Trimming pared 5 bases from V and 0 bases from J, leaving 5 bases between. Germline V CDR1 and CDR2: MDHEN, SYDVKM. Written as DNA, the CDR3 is TGTGCCAGCAGTCTCAGCTCTGGGGCCAACGTCCTGACTTTC. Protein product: CASSLSSGANVLTF.

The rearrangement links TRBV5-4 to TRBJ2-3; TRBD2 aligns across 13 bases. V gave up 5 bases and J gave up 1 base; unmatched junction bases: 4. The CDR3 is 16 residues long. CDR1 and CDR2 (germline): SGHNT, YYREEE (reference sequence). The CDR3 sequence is CASSFGLAGGTDTQYF. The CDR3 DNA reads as TGTGCCAGCAGTTTTGGACTAGCGGGGGGCACAGATACGCAGTATTTT.

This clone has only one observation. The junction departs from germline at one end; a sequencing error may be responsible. CDR3 loop: CATSFRSGGNTGELFF. The CDR3 nucleotides are TGTGCCACCAGTTTTAGATCCGGGGGAAACACCGGGGAGCTGTTTTTT. V is TRBV28 and J is TRBJ2-2, with TRBD2 as a possible D gene (6 bases). Germline values: CDR1 MDHEN, CDR2 SYDVKM. This CDR3 is 16 amino acids long.

As DNA, the CDR3 is TGCGCCAGCAGTGAGTCAAGGGGACAAAATACGCAGTATTTT. This sequence encodes CASSESRGQNTQYF. V gene TRBV10-1 combines with J gene TRBJ2-3, with D possibly being TRBD1 (6 bases). The CDR3 is 14 residues long. Trimming shortened V by 0 bases and J by 7 bases, and 11 bases separated the two germline ends. CDR1 is WNHNN and CDR2 is SYGVQD in the germline V gene (reference sequence).

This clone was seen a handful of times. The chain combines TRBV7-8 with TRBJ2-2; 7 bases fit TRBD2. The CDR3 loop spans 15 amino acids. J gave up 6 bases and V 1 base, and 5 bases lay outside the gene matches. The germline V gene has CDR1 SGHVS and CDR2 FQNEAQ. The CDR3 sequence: CASSLVWGGAGELFF. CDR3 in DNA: TGTGCCAGCAGCTTAGTCTGGGGGGGGGCCGGGGAGCTGTTTTTT.